The 18 T cell receptor beta chains presented below share a single source sample, sequenced in a study of vaccination and CD4 T cells after COVID-19. The treatment denotes: approximately nine-day PBMC culture with coronavirus spike peptide pools or control peptides (ViraFEST assay). These receptors have no known antigen. Sequencing of cultured CD4+ T cell DNA used the Oncomine TCR Beta short-read assay. Each CDR3 protein gets one entry after TCRdb re-called the PCR reads with MiXCR. The table records about 26,000 distinct CDR3 sequences, about 50% of them present only once. The sample here was CD4+ T cells from blood, cultured in vitro, taken before SARS-CoV-2 vaccination. The receptors were sampled from a human donor who received a COVID-19 vaccine.

This clonotype was seen a few times. This chain joins TRBV30 and TRBJ2-4, with a tentative D call TRBD2 (6 bases). V dropped 3 bases and J dropped 0 bases, with 12 bases sitting between them. Germline V gene sequence: CDR1 GTSNPN, CDR2 SVGIG (reference sequence). The CDR3 has 15 residues. In DNA, the CDR3 is TGTGCCTGGAGCGAGGGACTCCTAGCCAAAAACATTCAGTACTTC. Translating gives CAWSEGLLAKNIQYF.

V gene TRBV25-1 combines with J gene TRBJ1-1; no definite D call. The germline V gene encodes CDR1 MGHDK and CDR2 SYGVNS. Trimming took 2 bases from V and 7 from J, leaving 5 bases between them. This CDR3 spans 11 amino acids. CDR3 DNA sequence: TGTGCCAGCAGTGAAGGGTTTGAAGCTTTCTTT. It specifies CASSEGFEAFF.

This clonotype was observed a handful of times. This rearrangement joins TRBV6-1 to TRBJ1-1; 9 bases map to TRBD1. The ends lost 8 bases at V and 8 bases at J; junction bases unmatched: 3. This CDR3 region has 11 residues. Germline-derived CDR1 and CDR2 are MNHNS and SASEGT. The CDR3 coding sequence is TGTGCCAGCGGGGGACAGGGAGAAGCTTTCTTT. Its protein is CASGGQGEAFF.

The chain recombines TRBV5-1 with TRBJ1-2, with D maybe TRBD1 (6 bases). This CDR3 is 15 amino acids long. Germline V gene lookup returns CDR1 SGHRS and CDR2 YFSETQ. V gave up 2 bases and J gave up 5 bases, with 16 bases separating them. CDR3 amino acids: CASSFRETGKYGYTF. CDR3 DNA sequence: TGCGCCAGCAGCTTTCGAGAAACAGGGAAATATGGCTACACCTTC. Full variable domain (rest looked up from reference TRBV5-1 and TRBJ1-2): KAGVTQTPRYLIKTRGQQVTLSCSPISGHRSVSWYQQTPGQGLQFLFEYFSETQRNKGNFPGRFSGRQFSNSRSEMNVSTLELGDSALYLCASSFRETGKYGYTFGSGTRLTVV.

V and J are TRBV27 and TRBJ1-4; 8 nucleotides match TRBD1. Germline lookup yields CDR1 MNHEY and CDR2 SMNVEV (reference sequence). The CDR3 extends over 14 amino acids. The trim removed 1 base at V and 8 bases at J, leaving 3 bases unmatched. This CDR3 is CASSLFRGREKLFF. The CDR3 coding sequence is TGTGCCAGCAGTTTATTCAGGGGGCGAGAAAAACTGTTTTTT.

This clonotype came up once. The V gene is TRBV12-3 or TRBV12-4, the J gene TRBJ1-6, with D uncertain. With 1 base removed from V and 9 bases from J, the gap between germline ends came to 13 bases. This CDR3 spans 15 amino acids. CDR3 amino acids: CASSLGGTGSSPLHF. DNA of the CDR3: TGTGCCAGCAGTTTAGGGGGTACCGGTTCTTCACCCCTCCACTTT.

A few counts support this clonotype. V usage is TRBV5-4 and J usage is TRBJ1-2; D is possibly TRBD1 (5 bases). The V end was cut by 4 bases, the J end by 8 bases, with 18 bases between. From germline, CDR1 is SGHNT and CDR2 YYREEE (reference sequence). The CDR3 length is 14 residues. The DNA for the CDR3 is TGTGCCAGCAGCCATCCTCTGGGGGAGCCGGGCTACACCTTC. Encoded protein: CASSHPLGEPGYTF.

In this sample, this clonotype turned up a few times. CDR3 sequence reads: CASQRVSYNEQFF. CDR3 nucleotide sequence: TGTGCCAGCCAGCGGGTCTCCTACAATGAGCAGTTCTTC. The chain recombines TRBV7-8 with TRBJ2-1; D may be TRBD2 (6 bases). Germline assignment: CDR1 SGHVS and CDR2 FQNEAQ. Trimming left V 8 bases short and J 0 bases short, with 8 bases between. The CDR3 length is 13 residues.

This chain links TRBV11-3 with TRBJ2-5; 13 nucleotides align to TRBD2. Per germline, CDR1 SGHNT and CDR2 YENEEA. The CDR3 runs 17 residues. With V trimmed by 5 bases and J by 5 bases, 11 bases remained unmatched. Here the CDR3 DNA reads TGTGCCAGCAGCCCACGGACTAGCGGGGGCGGGGGGGAGACCCAGTACTTC. It is translated as CASSPRTSGGGGETQYF.

The chain recombines TRBV6-4 with TRBJ2-3; either TRBD1 or TRBD2 may fit D (5 bases each). Trimming removed 6 bases at V and 4 bases at J, with 17 bases between. Germline V lookup: CDR1 MRHNA, CDR2 SNTAGT. This CDR3 contains 15 residues. Here the CDR3 DNA reads TGTGCCAGCAGCGGGGACCCCTGGCCGTCAGATACGCAGTATTTT. This codes for CASSGDPWPSDTQYF.

This clonotype has only one observation. The chain couples TRBV12-3 or TRBV12-4 to TRBJ2-5; D remains ambiguous. The CDR3 runs to 14 residues. V was trimmed by 2 bases and J by 5 bases, leaving 12 bases between them. The CDR3 coding sequence is TGTGCCAGCAGTTTACCCCCCCGGCCGGAGACCCAGTACTTC. Translating gives CASSLPPRPETQYF.

The chain employs TRBV6-1 and TRBJ2-7, with TRBD1 identical over 9 bases. With V trimmed by 4 bases and J by 1 base, 2 bases remained unmatched. The CDR3 contains 14 residues. Germline CDR1 and CDR2: MNHNS and SASEGT. CDR3 residues: CASSVDRGSYEQYF. CDR3 sequence (DNA): TGTGCCAGCAGTGTGGACAGGGGATCCTACGAGCAGTACTTC.

The chain joins TRBV30 to TRBJ2-3, with 9 positions matching TRBD1. Germline CDR1 and CDR2: GTSNPN and SVGIG (reference sequence). The CDR3 has 16 residues. Unmatched junction bases numbered 8, after V lost 2 bases and J lost 2 bases. The CDR3 spells CAWSPNRGRNTDTQYF. DNA of the CDR3: TGTGCCTGGAGTCCTAACAGGGGGCGGAACACAGATACGCAGTATTTT. Full variable domain (remainder filled in from reference TRBV30 and TRBJ2-3): SQTIHQWPATLVQPVGSPLSLECTVEGTSNPNLYWYRQAAGRGLQLLFYSVGIGQISSEVPQNLSASRPQDRQFILSSKKLLLSDSGFYLCAWSPNRGRNTDTQYFGPGTRLTVL.

The J gene is TRBJ2-7, the V gene TRBV27; no clear D. CDR3 size: 13 residues. CDR1 and CDR2 (germline): MNHEY, SMNVEV (reference sequence). V lost 4 bases and J 11 bases, leaving 18 bases between the germline ends. The CDR3 protein is CASSSDQLRLEYF. The DNA of the CDR3 is TGTGCCAGCAGTTCGGACCAACTAAGATTGGAGTACTTC.

The chain combines TRBV10-3 with TRBJ1-5, with 10 bases aligning to TRBD1. The CDR3 has 15 amino acids. J gave up 6 bases and V 7 bases, and 9 bases lay outside the gene matches. Germline lookup yields CDR1 ENHRY and CDR2 SYGVKD. CDR3 nucleotide sequence: TGTGCCATCAAGGAAGGGACAGGGGAGGGTCAGCCCCAGCATTTT. Protein: CAIKEGTGEGQPQHF.

This clonotype was seen a handful of times. The rearrangement joins TRBV7-2 to TRBJ2-7, with TRBD2 matching over 9 bases. Germline loops: CDR1 SGHTA, CDR2 FQGNSA. The CDR3 has 15 amino acids. V shed 1 base, J shed 5 bases, and the junction held 6 bases outside the gene matches. CDR3 protein: CASSLGGGAGNEQYF. The CDR3 region has the DNA TGTGCCAGCAGCTTAGGCGGGGGGGCGGGAAACGAGCAGTACTTC.

This sequence joins TRBV27 and TRBJ1-1; D is undetermined. The CDR3 consists of 13 residues. The V gene's germline CDR1 is MNHEY and CDR2 SMNVEV (reference sequence). Between the trimmed V and J ends, which lost 2 bases and 1 base, there was a span of 5 bases. The CDR3: CASSLTENTEAFF. The CDR3 DNA reads TGTGCCAGCAGTTTAACGGAGAACACTGAAGCTTTCTTT.

This clonotype was seen a few times. The gene calls are TRBV19 and TRBJ2-6, with TRBD1 as a possible D gene (6 bases). This CDR3 has 17 amino acids. V was clipped by 5 bases and J by 2 bases, with 16 bases between them. Per germline, CDR1 LNHDA and CDR2 SQIVND (reference sequence). In DNA form, the CDR3 reads TGTGCCAGTAGTTCACAACCAGGGGCTGCTGGGGCCAACGTCCTGACTTTC. As protein: CASSSQPGAAGANVLTF.